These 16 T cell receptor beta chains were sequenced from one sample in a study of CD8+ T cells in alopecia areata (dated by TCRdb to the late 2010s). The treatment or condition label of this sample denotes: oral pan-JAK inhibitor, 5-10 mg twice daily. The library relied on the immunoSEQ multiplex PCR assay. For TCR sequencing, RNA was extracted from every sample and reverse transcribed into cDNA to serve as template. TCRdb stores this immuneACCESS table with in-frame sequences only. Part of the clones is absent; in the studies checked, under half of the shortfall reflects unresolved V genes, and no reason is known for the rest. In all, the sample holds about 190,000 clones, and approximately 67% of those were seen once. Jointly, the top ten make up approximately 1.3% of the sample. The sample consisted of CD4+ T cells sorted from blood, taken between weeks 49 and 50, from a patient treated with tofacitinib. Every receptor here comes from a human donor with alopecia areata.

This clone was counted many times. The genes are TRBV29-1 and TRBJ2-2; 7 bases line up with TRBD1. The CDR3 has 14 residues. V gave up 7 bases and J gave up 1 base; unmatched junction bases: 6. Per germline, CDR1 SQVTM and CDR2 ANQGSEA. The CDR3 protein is CSGETGLNTGELFF. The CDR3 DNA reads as TGCAGCGGAGAGACAGGGTTGAACACCGGGGAGCTGTTTTTT.

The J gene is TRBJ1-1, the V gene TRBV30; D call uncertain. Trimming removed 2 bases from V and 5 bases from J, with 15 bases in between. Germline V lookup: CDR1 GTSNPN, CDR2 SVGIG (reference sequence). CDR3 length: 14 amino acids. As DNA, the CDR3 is TGTGCCTGGAGTTTGGTGGCGCGTGGGACTGAAGCTTTCTTT. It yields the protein CAWSLVARGTEAFF.

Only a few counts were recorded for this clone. The CDR3 DNA sequence: TGTGCCAGCAGTTACTCCGGGAGAGGCGATGGCTACACCTTC. This encodes CASSYSGRGDGYTF. The chain joins TRBV6-6 to TRBJ1-2; D uncertain. Per germline, CDR1 MNHNY and CDR2 SVGAGI (reference sequence). The CDR3 spans 14 residues. V dropped 0 bases and J dropped 6 bases, with 11 bases sitting between them.

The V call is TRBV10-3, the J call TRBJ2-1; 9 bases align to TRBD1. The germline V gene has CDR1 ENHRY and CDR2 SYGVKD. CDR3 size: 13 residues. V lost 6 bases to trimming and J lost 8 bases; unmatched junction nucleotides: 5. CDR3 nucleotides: TGTGCCATCAGGGGACAGGGTTCGGATGAGCAGTTCTTC. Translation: CAIRGQGSDEQFF.

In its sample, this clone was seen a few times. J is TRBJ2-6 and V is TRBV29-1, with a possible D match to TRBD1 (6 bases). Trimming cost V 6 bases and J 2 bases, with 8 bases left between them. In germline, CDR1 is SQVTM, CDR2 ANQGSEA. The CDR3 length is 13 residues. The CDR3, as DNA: TGCAGCGTGAGGGGGACTGGGGCCAACGTCCTGACTTTC. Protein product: CSVRGTGANVLTF.

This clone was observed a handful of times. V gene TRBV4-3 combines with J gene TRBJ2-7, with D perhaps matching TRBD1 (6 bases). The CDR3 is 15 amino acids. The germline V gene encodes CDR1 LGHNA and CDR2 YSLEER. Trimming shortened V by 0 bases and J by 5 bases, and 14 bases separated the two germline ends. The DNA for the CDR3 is TGCGCCAGCAGCCAAGAGGGGGCCTCCTCGGACGAGCAGTACTTC. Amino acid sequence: CASSQEGASSDEQYF.

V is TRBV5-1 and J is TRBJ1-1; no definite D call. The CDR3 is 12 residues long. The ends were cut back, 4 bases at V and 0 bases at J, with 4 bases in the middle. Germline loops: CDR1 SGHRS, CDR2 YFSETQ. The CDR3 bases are TGCGCCAGCAGCGACTTGAACACTGAAGCTTTCTTT. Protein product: CASSDLNTEAFF.

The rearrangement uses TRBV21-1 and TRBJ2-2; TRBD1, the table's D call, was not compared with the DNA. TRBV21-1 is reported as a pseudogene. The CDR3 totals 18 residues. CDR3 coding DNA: TGTGCCAGCAGCAAAGGGACAGGGAGGTTCGAGGACACCGGGGAGCTGTTTTTT. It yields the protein CASSKGTGRFEDTGELFF.

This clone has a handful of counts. The CDR3 protein is CAFHSGGKKNEQFF. The CDR3 DNA reads as TGTGCCTTCCATAGCGGGGGGAAGAAAAATGAGCAGTTCTTC. V is TRBV30 and J is TRBJ2-1; 10 positions match TRBD2. V lost 7 bases and J lost 7; bases outside the gene matches: 10. The CDR3 is made up of 14 amino acids. Germline assignment: CDR1 GTSNPN and CDR2 SVGIG (reference sequence).

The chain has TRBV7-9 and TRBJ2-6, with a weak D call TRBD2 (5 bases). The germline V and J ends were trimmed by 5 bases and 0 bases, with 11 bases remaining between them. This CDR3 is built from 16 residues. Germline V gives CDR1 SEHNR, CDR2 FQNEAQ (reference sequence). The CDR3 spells CASSQEGSSGANVLTF. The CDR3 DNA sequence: TGTGCCAGCAGCCAAGAAGGGAGCTCTGGGGCCAACGTCCTGACTTTC.

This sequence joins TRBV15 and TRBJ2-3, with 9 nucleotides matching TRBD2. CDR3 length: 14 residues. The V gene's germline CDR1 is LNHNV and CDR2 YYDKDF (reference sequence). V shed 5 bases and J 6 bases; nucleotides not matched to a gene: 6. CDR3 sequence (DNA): TGTGCCACCAGCGAGGCGGGGGGGCGGGATACGCAGTATTTT. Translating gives CATSEAGGRDTQYF.

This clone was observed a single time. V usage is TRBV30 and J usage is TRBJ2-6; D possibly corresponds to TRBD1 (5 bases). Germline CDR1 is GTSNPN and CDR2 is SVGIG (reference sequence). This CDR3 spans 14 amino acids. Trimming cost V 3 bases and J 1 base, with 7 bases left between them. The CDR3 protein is CAWSRESGANVLTF. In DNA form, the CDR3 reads TGTGCCTGGAGCAGGGAATCTGGGGCCAACGTCCTGACTTTC.

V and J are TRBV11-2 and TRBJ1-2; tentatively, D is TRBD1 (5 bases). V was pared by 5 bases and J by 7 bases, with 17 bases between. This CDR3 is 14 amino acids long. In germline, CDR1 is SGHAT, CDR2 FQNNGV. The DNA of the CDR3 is TGTGCCAGCAGCACACCCAGGGAAGTAGTTGGCTACACCTTC. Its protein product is CASSTPREVVGYTF.

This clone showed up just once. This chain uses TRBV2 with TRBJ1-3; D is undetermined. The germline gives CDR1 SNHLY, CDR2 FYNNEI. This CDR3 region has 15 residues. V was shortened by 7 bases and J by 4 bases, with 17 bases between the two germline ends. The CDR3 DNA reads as TGTGCCAGCACTACGGAACTGCTAGAAGGAAACACCATATATTTT. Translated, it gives CASTTELLEGNTIYF.

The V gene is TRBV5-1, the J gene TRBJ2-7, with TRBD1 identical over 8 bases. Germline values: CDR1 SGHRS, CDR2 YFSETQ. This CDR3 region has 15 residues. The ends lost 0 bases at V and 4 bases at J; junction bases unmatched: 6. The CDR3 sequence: CASSLDRGRTYEQYF. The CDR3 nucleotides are TGCGCCAGCAGCTTGGACAGGGGGAGGACGTACGAGCAGTACTTC.

The CDR3 region is CASSSSRGGTDTQYF. In DNA, the CDR3 is TGTGCCAGCAGCTCCTCTCGCGGGGGCACAGATACGCAGTATTTT. J is TRBJ2-3 and V is TRBV7-3, with a weak D call TRBD2 (6 bases). CDR1 is SGHTA, CDR2 FQGTGA, per germline. This CDR3 is 15 amino acids long. Trimming cost V 4 bases and J 1 base, with 12 bases left between them.